The 25 T cell receptor beta chains in this list originate from one sample, sequenced in a study of blood T cell repertoires in COVID-19. Clones were read by immunoSEQ multiplex PCR, and TCRdb kept only the in-frame ones, dropping some. The sample includes 90,000 to 120,000 clones, 75% to 95% of them seen just once. Sequenced input: peripheral blood. The receptors stem from a human donor in a cohort sampled during active COVID-19.

The chain has TRBV14 and TRBJ2-1; TRBD2 might be the D (5 bases). Trimming pared 6 bases from V and 2 bases from J, leaving 11 bases between. The germline V gene has CDR1 SGHDN and CDR2 FVKESK. The CDR3 covers 14 residues. The CDR3 spells CASRESGTYNEQFF. DNA of the CDR3: TGTGCCAGCAGAGAATCCGGGACCTACAATGAGCAGTTCTTC.

V is TRBV6-9 and J is TRBJ1-1; TRBD1 aligns across 9 bases. V was clipped by 7 bases and J by 5 bases; unmatched bases: 14. There are 16 residues in the CDR3. Per germline, CDR1 MNHGY and CDR2 SVAAGI. CDR3: CASNLSQGATGTEAFF. The CDR3 DNA is TGTGCCAGCAACCTTTCACAGGGGGCGACGGGAACTGAAGCTTTCTTT.

This clone was counted a single time. The rearrangement joins TRBV27 to TRBJ1-1; D is ambiguous. The germline CDR1 and CDR2 sequences are MNHEY and SMNVEV (reference sequence). There are 15 residues in the CDR3. V was cut by 4 bases and J by 5 bases, with 17 bases left in between. In nucleotides, the CDR3 is TGTGCCAGCAGTTCGCGATTCCCCTCGAGGACTGAAGCTTTCTTT. Protein: CASSSRFPSRTEAFF.

This rearrangement joins TRBV28 to TRBJ2-7, with TRBD2 matching over 7 bases. This CDR3 spans 15 amino acids. Germline lookup yields CDR1 MDHEN and CDR2 SYDVKM. V shed 6 bases, J shed 1 base, and the junction held 9 bases outside the gene matches. CDR3: CASSSIRTRSYEQYF. The CDR3 DNA reads TGTGCCAGCAGCTCCATACGGACTAGGTCCTACGAGCAGTACTTC.

The chain uses TRBV29-1 and TRBJ1-3; D unclear. In germline, CDR1 is SQVTM, CDR2 ANQGSEA. The V end lost 4 bases, the J end lost 2 bases, and 9 bases lay between the germline ends. The CDR3 is made up of 13 amino acids. The CDR3 region has the DNA TGCAGCGTTGTAGGAGGTGCTGGAAACACCATATATTTT. Translating it yields CSVVGGAGNTIYF.

V and J are TRBV12-3 or TRBV12-4 and TRBJ2-1, with D maybe TRBD1 (5 bases). The length of the CDR3 is 11 residues. The V gene lost 7 bases and the J gene lost 10 bases, with 11 bases spanning the gap. The CDR3 sequence: CASTQHREQFF. CDR3 in DNA: TGTGCCAGCACCCAACACAGGGAGCAGTTCTTC.

The chain uses TRBV27 and TRBJ1-4; D may be TRBD1 (5 bases). CDR1 and CDR2 (germline): MNHEY, SMNVEV (reference sequence). CDR3 length: 13 amino acids. The V and J ends lost 7 bases and 10 bases respectively, with 16 bases between them. The DNA of the CDR3 is TGTGCCAGCACCACCGCGGGGGATTCAAAACTGTTTTTT. Its protein product is CASTTAGDSKLFF.

This chain connects TRBV18 to TRBJ2-1, with D tentatively TRBD1 (6 bases). Trimming left V 3 bases short and J 2 bases short, with 11 bases between. The germline CDR1 and CDR2 sequences are KGHSH and LQKENI. This CDR3 spans 15 amino acids. The CDR3 here is CASSPAGEAYNEQFF. The CDR3 DNA follows: TGTGCCAGCTCACCCGCAGGGGAAGCCTACAATGAGCAGTTCTTC.

The rearrangement links TRBV12-5 to TRBJ2-4; D is uncertain. Germline CDR1 and CDR2: LGHNT and FRNRAP. V lost 3 bases and J 8 bases, leaving 8 bases between the germline ends. The CDR3 consists of 12 residues. CDR3 in amino acids: CASGLRGDIQYF. The DNA for the CDR3 is TGTGCTAGTGGTTTACGTGGAGACATTCAGTACTTC.

The chain couples TRBV25-1 to TRBJ2-1; 12 nucleotides align to TRBD2. V shed 4 bases and J 8 bases; nucleotides not matched to a gene: 12. The CDR3 runs to 17 residues. The germline CDR1 and CDR2 sequences are MGHDK and SYGVNS. The CDR3 DNA sequence: TGTGCCAGCAGTGGAACCCTACTAGCGGGAGGTGGCGATGAGCAGTTCTTC. Its translation is CASSGTLLAGGGDEQFF.

This sequence joins TRBV12-5 and TRBJ1-1; no reliable D call. V shed 6 bases and J shed 0 bases, with 8 bases lying between them. Germline CDR1 is LGHNT and CDR2 is FRNRAP. The CDR3 has 13 amino acids. Written as DNA, the CDR3 is TGTGCTAGTGGAAAATCCTTGAACACTGAAGCTTTCTTT. Protein: CASGKSLNTEAFF.

This chain connects TRBV29-1 to TRBJ2-1; 7 bases line up with TRBD2. CDR1 and CDR2 from the germline V gene are SQVTM and ANQGSEA. Trimming cost V 6 bases and J 7 bases; bases outside gene matches: 12. This CDR3 comprises 14 residues. Here the CDR3 DNA reads TGCAGCGTCCGGGGGAGGGAACGGGGGAATGAGCAGTTCTTC. Translation: CSVRGRERGNEQFF.

The chain links TRBV11-2 to TRBJ2-2; TRBD1 might be the D (5 bases). The CDR3 contains 15 residues. CDR1 and CDR2 from the germline V gene are SGHAT and FQNNGV. Trimming took off 1 base at V and 2 bases at J, with 8 bases between the two ends. The CDR3 bases are TGTGCCAGCAGCTTAGGACAGCCCAACACCGGGGAGCTGTTTTTT. Its translation is CASSLGQPNTGELFF.

J is TRBJ2-7 and V is TRBV5-1; TRBD2 matches at 7 bases. The CDR3 is made up of 17 amino acids. CDR1 and CDR2 (germline): SGHRS, YFSETQ. J was trimmed by 6 bases and V by 6 bases; bases with no gene match: 21. The CDR3, as DNA: TGCGCCAGCAAAAAAGTCCTACGGACTAGTAGTGTCGGCGAGCAGTACTTC. The encoded protein is CASKKVLRTSSVGEQYF.

The chain joins TRBV6-1 to TRBJ1-2, with D possibly being TRBD1 (5 bases). The CDR3 has 13 amino acids. Trimming removed 1 base from V and 8 bases from J, with 11 bases in between. Germline values: CDR1 MNHNS, CDR2 SASEGT. DNA for the CDR3: TGTGCCAGCAGTGAAGGACAGTTCTTGGGCTACACCTTC. Translated, it gives CASSEGQFLGYTF.

V and J are TRBV11-2 and TRBJ2-1; possible D gene TRBD2, 7 bases. The CDR3 spans 17 residues. CDR1 SGHAT and CDR2 FQNNGV come from the germline V gene. V gave up 2 bases and J gave up 5 bases, with 19 bases separating them. CDR3 sequence: CASSLRPFWGGHNEQFF. In DNA, the CDR3 is TGTGCCAGCAGCTTACGCCCTTTTTGGGGGGGCCACAATGAGCAGTTCTTC.

This chain uses TRBV30 with TRBJ1-1; D may be TRBD1 (5 bases). This CDR3 comprises 13 residues. The V and J ends lost 5 bases and 0 bases respectively, with 10 bases between them. Germline V CDR1 and CDR2: GTSNPN, SVGIG (reference sequence). Written as DNA, the CDR3 is TGTGCCTGGGGACACTACATGAACACTGAAGCTTTCTTT. Protein product: CAWGHYMNTEAFF.

V usage is TRBV5-1 and J usage is TRBJ1-1; no clear D gene. Germline lookup yields CDR1 SGHRS and CDR2 YFSETQ. The CDR3 sequence is 13 residues long. Trimming took 6 bases from V and 0 from J, leaving 9 bases between them. Here the CDR3 DNA reads TGCGCCAGCACGTGGAGGGTGAACACTGAAGCTTTCTTT. Its translation is CASTWRVNTEAFF. The whole variable domain, remainder taken from reference TRBV5-1 and TRBJ1-1, is KAGVTQTPRYLIKTRGQQVTLSCSPISGHRSVSWYQQTPGQGLQFLFEYFSETQRNKGNFPGRFSGRQFSNSRSEMNVSTLELGDSALYLCASTWRVNTEAFFGQGTRLTVV.

The chain joins TRBV9 to TRBJ2-2; D gene uncertain. CDR3 size: 13 residues. Germline V gives CDR1 SGDLS, CDR2 YYNGEE. Trimming cost V 4 bases and J 5 bases, with 9 bases left between them. The CDR3 region is CASSPSVTGELFF. DNA for the CDR3: TGTGCCAGCAGCCCTTCGGTGACCGGGGAGCTGTTTTTT.

The rearrangement uses TRBV3-1 (or the pseudogene TRBV3-2) and TRBJ2-1; 7 nucleotides line up with TRBD1. Germline CDR1 reads LGHDT; CDR2 reads YNNKEL (reference sequence). Germline trimming cut 0 bases from V and 4 bases from J; bases unmatched to any gene: 15. This CDR3 comprises 19 residues. DNA of the CDR3: TGTGCCAGCAGCCAAGAAAACAGGGGTCGGACCTCCTCGTACAATGAGCAGTTCTTC. Amino acids: CASSQENRGRTSSYNEQFF.

V usage is TRBV24-1 and J usage is TRBJ2-7, with 7 positions matching TRBD1. Germline lookup yields CDR1 KGHDR and CDR2 SFDVKD. There are 16 residues in the CDR3. After removal of 2 bases from V and 2 bases from J, the junction contained 8 bases not matched to a gene. DNA for the CDR3: TGTGCCACCAGTGATTCTGGCCAGGGGGTCCCCTACGAGCAGTACTTC. Translation gives CATSDSGQGVPYEQYF.

Only one count was recorded for this clone. The chain combines TRBV6-2 or TRBV6-3 with TRBJ1-1, with TRBD1 identical over 7 bases. Germline assignment: CDR1 MNHEY and CDR2 SVGEGT. V shed 5 bases, J shed 2 bases, and the junction held 14 bases outside the gene matches. The CDR3 extends over 17 amino acids. The CDR3 region is CASSDRRSNRGNTEAFF. CDR3 coding DNA: TGTGCCAGCAGTGACCGACGGAGTAACAGGGGAAACACTGAAGCTTTCTTT.

The rearrangement joins TRBV13 to TRBJ2-1; D might be TRBD2 (7 bases). CDR3 length: 17 amino acids. In germline, CDR1 is PRHDT, CDR2 FYEKMQ (reference sequence). The ends were cut back, 8 bases at V and 3 bases at J, with 23 bases in the middle. The CDR3 DNA sequence: TGTGCCAGCCGGGACGGGACACCAAGGGGGGGCTACAATGAGCAGTTCTTC. Translating it yields CASRDGTPRGGYNEQFF.

The J gene is TRBJ1-1, the V gene TRBV30, with D tentatively TRBD1 (5 bases). V lost 2 bases, J lost 6 bases, and 16 bases lay in between. Germline assignment: CDR1 GTSNPN and CDR2 SVGIG (reference sequence). This CDR3 spans 14 amino acids. The CDR3 nucleotides read TGTGCCTGGAGTCCCCTTCCGACAGTACCTGAAGCTTTCTTT. Translation gives CAWSPLPTVPEAFF.

The rearrangement uses TRBV3-1 (or the pseudogene TRBV3-2) and TRBJ2-5, with D possibly TRBD2 on 5 matching bases. V gave up 2 bases and J gave up 5 bases, with 18 bases separating them. This CDR3 is built from 16 residues. CDR1 is LGHDT and CDR2 is YNNKEL in the germline V gene (reference sequence). The CDR3 DNA sequence: TGTGCCAGCAGCCAACGAGCGGCTAAAAGTTGGGAGACCCAGTACTTC. Translated: CASSQRAAKSWETQYF.